The 17 T cell receptor beta chains below come from one sample, sequenced in a study of cytomegalovirus exposure and HLA in healthy donors. Use of 60 Vbeta and 13 Jbeta primers characterized the PCR. Assay: immunoSEQ multiplex PCR; the TCRdb copy retains only in-frame clones and omits some. The top ten hold approximately 2% of the sample, which has approximately 280,000 clones, about 87% seen once. What was sequenced was PBMCs. The receptors were gathered from a woman between 18 and 29 years old in good health and CMV-seronegative.

Concerning this clone itself: Other nucleotide sequences in the sample specify the same CDR3. This sequence joins TRBV29-1 and TRBJ1-6; D perhaps matches TRBD1 (6 bases). The CDR3 is made up of 13 amino acids. V was shortened by 5 bases and J by 6 bases, with 11 bases between the two germline ends. Germline V lookup: CDR1 SQVTM, CDR2 ANQGSEA. CDR3 bases: TGCAGCGTTATGACAGGTTCTAATTCACCCCTCCACTTT. It translates to CSVMTGSNSPLHF.

For this clone: Relative to the germline gene, one junction end is altered; a read error may explain this. This sample also contains other DNA sequences that code for the same CDR3. CDR3 region: CDPSGANSSTDTQYF. In nucleotides, the CDR3 is TGCGACCCTAGCGGGGCCAACTCTAGCACGGATACGCAGTATTTT. J is TRBJ2-3 and V is TRBV7-7, with 9 bases lining up with TRBD2. The CDR3 runs 15 residues. Germline V CDR1 and CDR2: SSHAT, FNYEAQ (reference sequence).

There are a few counts of this clone. The rearrangement joins TRBV10-2 to TRBJ1-2; D might be TRBD1 (6 bases). The V and J ends lost 2 bases and 6 bases respectively, with 13 bases between them. The CDR3 loop spans 14 amino acids. The germline V gene has CDR1 WSHSY and CDR2 SAAADI. CDR3 DNA: TGCGCCAGCAGTGAGACTACAGGGAGCGATGGCTACACCTTC. This sequence encodes CASSETTGSDGYTF.

V gene TRBV6-5 combines with J gene TRBJ1-2, with 7 positions matching TRBD1. There are 16 residues in the CDR3. CDR1 and CDR2 from the germline V gene are MNHEY and SVGAGI. J lost 2 bases, V lost 0 bases, and 6 bases had no gene match. This CDR3 reads CASSYSTGVLNYGYTF. The DNA for the CDR3 is TGTGCCAGCAGTTACTCAACAGGGGTCTTAAACTATGGCTACACCTTC.

The CDR3 reads CASSPGIGAEAFF. Here the CDR3 DNA reads TGTGCCAGCTCCCCGGGTATCGGGGCTGAAGCTTTCTTT. The V and J genes are TRBV6-1 and TRBJ1-1, with unresolved D. Germline V gene data show CDR1 as MNHNS and CDR2 as SASEGT. Between the trimmed V and J ends, which lost 8 bases and 6 bases, there was a span of 16 bases. The CDR3 covers 13 residues.

A note on this clone: The germline gene is not matched at one end of the junction; a read error may be the cause. Other DNA sequences of this sample code for an identical CDR3. The chain employs TRBV6-5 and TRBJ1-6; D is uncertain. Germline CDR1 reads MNHEY; CDR2 reads SVGAGI. This CDR3 comprises 13 residues. The CDR3 DNA sequence: TGTGCCAGCGGTTCTTCCTATAATTCCCCCCTCCACTTT. It is translated as CASGSSYNSPLHF.

This clone has more than one count but fewer than ten. This chain links TRBV7-8 with TRBJ2-1, with D possibly matching TRBD1 (6 bases). Trimming pared 4 bases from V and 0 bases from J, leaving 16 bases between. Germline V gene data show CDR1 as SGHVS and CDR2 as FQNEAQ. This CDR3 region has 17 residues. CDR3 DNA sequence: TGTGCCAGCAGCTCTAGGGGGTTATTAAGCTCCTACAATGAGCAGTTCTTC. It encodes CASSSRGLLSSYNEQFF.

The chain uses TRBV2 and TRBJ2-2; no firm D call. CDR1 and CDR2 from the germline V gene are SNHLY and FYNNEI. The CDR3 runs to 14 residues. Trimming took 3 bases from V and 1 from J, leaving 6 bases between them. The CDR3 loop reads CASSEARNTGELFF. The CDR3 DNA reads as TGTGCCAGCAGTGAGGCCAGGAACACCGGGGAGCTGTTTTTT.

Note on this clone: At one boundary the junction diverges from the germline segment, which might be a read error. J is TRBJ2-7 and V is TRBV7-9; a weak D match, TRBD2 (5 bases). The CDR3 consists of 14 residues. Germline-derived CDR1 and CDR2 are SEHNR and FQNEAQ (reference sequence). CDR3 sequence (DNA): TGTTCCAGCAGCTCGACGGGGTCCTCCTACGAGCAGTACTTC. It specifies CSSSSTGSSYEQYF. Together with reference TRBV7-9 and TRBJ2-7, the CDR3 gives the full variable domain: DTGVSQNPRHKITKRGQNVTFRCDPISEHNRLYWYRQTLGQGPEFLTYFQNEAQLEKSRLLSDRFSAERPKGSFSTLEIQRTEQGDSAMYLCSSSSTGSSYEQYFGPGTRLTVT.

The chain has TRBV6-5 and TRBJ2-7; 9 bases fit TRBD1. J lost 1 base, V lost 0 bases, and 4 bases had no gene match. CDR1 is MNHEY, CDR2 SVGAGI, per germline. CDR3 length: 16 residues. The CDR3, as DNA: TGTGCCAGCAGTTACTCGCCGGGACAGGGATCCTACGAGCAGTACTTC. Its protein product is CASSYSPGQGSYEQYF.

The genes are TRBV5-1 and TRBJ2-5; 8 bases fit TRBD2. J lost 5 bases, V lost 7 bases, and 10 bases had no gene match. The CDR3 has 14 residues. In germline, CDR1 is SGHRS, CDR2 YFSETQ. CDR3 coding DNA: TGCGCCAGCCGGGGTCGGGGGGGCAGGGAGACCCAGTACTTC. Protein: CASRGRGGRETQYF. Full variable domain (rest looked up from reference TRBV5-1 and TRBJ2-5): KAGVTQTPRYLIKTRGQQVTLSCSPISGHRSVSWYQQTPGQGLQFLFEYFSETQRNKGNFPGRFSGRQFSNSRSEMNVSTLELGDSALYLCASRGRGGRETQYFGPGTRLLVL.

This chain connects TRBV6-1 to TRBJ2-7, with TRBD1 matching over 10 bases. The V gene's germline CDR1 is MNHNS and CDR2 SASEGT. The CDR3 spans 13 residues. The V segment lost 10 bases and the J segment 2 bases; nucleotides outside the gene matches: 5. CDR3 bases: TGTGCCACTGGGACAGGGGCGACCTACGAGCAGTACTTC. Its protein is CATGTGATYEQYF.

This chain links TRBV5-4 with TRBJ1-1; a weak D match, TRBD1 (5 bases). CDR1 and CDR2 from the germline V gene are SGHNT and YYREEE (reference sequence). The CDR3 totals 14 residues. Trimming left V 4 bases short and J 3 bases short, with 13 bases between. The CDR3 here is CASSPRGGDTEAFF. For the CDR3, the DNA is TGTGCCAGCAGCCCTCGGGGGGGGGACACTGAAGCTTTCTTT.

The genes are TRBV2 and TRBJ1-1; 7 nucleotides agree with TRBD1. The V segment lost 6 bases and the J segment 0 bases; nucleotides outside the gene matches: 4. This CDR3 region has 14 residues. Germline V gene lookup returns CDR1 SNHLY and CDR2 FYNNEI. The CDR3 DNA follows: TGTGCCAGCAGCAGACAGGGCGTGAACACTGAAGCTTTCTTT. Protein: CASSRQGVNTEAFF.

This clone was found a few times. The rearrangement joins TRBV5-1 to TRBJ1-3, with a weak D call TRBD1 (6 bases). The V gene's germline CDR1 is SGHRS and CDR2 YFSETQ. V was clipped by 0 bases and J by 1 base, with 17 bases between them. This CDR3 is 18 amino acids long. This CDR3 is CASSLDRVFGASGNTIYF. Here the CDR3 DNA reads TGCGCCAGCAGCTTGGACAGGGTGTTCGGGGCGTCTGGAAACACCATATATTTT. The full variable domain, rest sourced from reference TRBV5-1 and TRBJ1-3, is KAGVTQTPRYLIKTRGQQVTLSCSPISGHRSVSWYQQTPGQGLQFLFEYFSETQRNKGNFPGRFSGRQFSNSRSEMNVSTLELGDSALYLCASSLDRVFGASGNTIYFGEGSWLTVV.

The rearrangement joins TRBV6-1 to TRBJ1-5, with 10 bases fitting TRBD1. V lost 4 bases and J lost 2; bases outside the gene matches: 11. The CDR3 covers 18 residues. Germline V CDR1 and CDR2: MNHNS, SASEGT. In nucleotides, the CDR3 is TGTGCCAGCAGTGCATCCGGGACAGGGGTTATGGGCAATCAGCCCCAGCATTTT. This sequence encodes CASSASGTGVMGNQPQHF.

J is TRBJ2-4 and V is TRBV7-2; 8 nucleotides agree with TRBD2. The V segment lost 5 bases and the J segment 0 bases; nucleotides outside the gene matches: 9. From germline, CDR1 is SGHTA and CDR2 FQGNSA. This CDR3 comprises 17 residues. CDR3 protein: CASSGYGGGLAKNIQYF. CDR3 in DNA: TGTGCCAGCAGCGGGTACGGGGGGGGATTAGCCAAAAACATTCAGTACTTC.